This T cell receptor beta chain was recovered during a study of T-cell reconstitution after alpha-beta-depleted transplantation in children. Study observations and caveats: Reportedly, roughly two months post-transplant, alpha-beta T cells arose from several hundred expanded graft clones.

Trimming at V came to 6 bases and at J to 8 bases, leaving 10 bases not matched to a gene. This CDR3 region has 14 residues. Germline V gene lookup returns CDR1 MNHEY and CDR2 SMNVEV (reference sequence). This clonotype was seen many times. Antigen unknown. TCRbeta library construction was performed incorporating unique molecular identifiers. One entry per CDR3 protein, called by TCRdb with MiXCR from the PCR reads. The sample holds about 490,000 distinct CDR3 sequences, 10% seen once. The chain has TRBV27 and TRBJ1-1; 9 bases align to TRBD1. This clonotype was obtained from a child younger than 10 with inherited bone marrow failure, due to receive a stem cell transplant. Sequenced here: PBMCs, sampled before TCRalphabeta/CD19-depleted stem cell transplant. The CDR3 coding sequence is TGTGCCAGCAGCACTGGGGGACAGGGATTGGAAGCTTTCTTT. This translates into CASSTGGQGLEAFF.